Shown below are 2 T cell receptor beta chains from a single sample sequenced in a study of early T cells in non-severe SARS-CoV-2 infection. TCRdb used MiXCR to reprocess the 5' RACE reads, holding one entry per CDR3 protein. Among tens of thousands of distinct CDR3 sequences listed, around 10% were seen once. The specimen sequenced was whole blood. These receptor sequences come from an adult who was a healthcare worker with PCR-confirmed SARS-CoV-2 infection or an uninfected control (not recorded which).

This clonotype was picked up many times. V usage is TRBV5-1 and J usage is TRBJ2-2; TRBD1 matches at 7 bases. Germline-derived CDR1 and CDR2 are SGHRS and YFSETQ. V lost 0 bases, J lost 2 bases, and 4 bases stayed unmatched. CDR3 length: 16 residues. The CDR3 is CASSLVRGRNTGELFF. CDR3 bases: TGCGCCAGCAGCTTGGTTAGGGGGCGCAACACCGGGGAGCTGTTTTTT. Complete variable domain (other parts from reference TRBV5-1 and TRBJ2-2): KAGVTQTPRYLIKTRGQQVTLSCSPISGHRSVSWYQQTPGQGLQFLFEYFSETQRNKGNFPGRFSGRQFSNSRSEMNVSTLELGDSALYLCASSLVRGRNTGELFFGEGSRLTVL.

Many counts were recorded for this clonotype. The V and J genes are TRBV11-2 and TRBJ2-5; the match to TRBD2 covers 7 bases. The germline V gene encodes CDR1 SGHAT and CDR2 FQNNGV. CDR3 length: 14 amino acids. V dropped 6 bases and J dropped 1; count of bases not matched to a gene: 5. The CDR3 DNA reads TGTGCCAGCAGTAGGGGAGGGACCCAAGAGACCCAGTACTTC. Residues: CASSRGGTQETQYF.